This T cell receptor (beta chain) was retrieved from a study of blood T cell repertoires in COVID-19. Whole-study context: Whether acute or convalescent, the COVID-19 samples came from the United States, Italy and Spain. From T cells, B-cell-depleted T cells, or PBMCs came the material, which was cDNA or gDNA.

This clone has only one observation. Profiling relied on immunoSEQ multiplex PCR, and the TCRdb table lists in-frame clones only, not all of them. The sample yields a few hundred thousand clones, just over 85% seen once. The V gene end was trimmed by 4 bases and the J gene end by 15 bases; junction bases not matched to a gene: 8. Germline CDR1 SQVTM, CDR2 ANQGSEA. CDR3 length: 11 amino acids. The study drew participants aged about 18 to 89 years from 20 to 30 US areas. Grouping used clinical history reported by participants in a survey and questionnaire. This receptor was identified in a man aged 40-49 years who had recovered from COVID-19. Source material: PBMCs or T cells enriched from blood (not recorded which). This chain connects TRBV29-1 to TRBJ2-1; 8 nucleotides align to TRBD2. CDR3 nucleotide sequence: TGCAGCGTTGGGGAGCGGGAGCCTCGGTTCTTC. This sequence encodes CSVGEREPRFF.